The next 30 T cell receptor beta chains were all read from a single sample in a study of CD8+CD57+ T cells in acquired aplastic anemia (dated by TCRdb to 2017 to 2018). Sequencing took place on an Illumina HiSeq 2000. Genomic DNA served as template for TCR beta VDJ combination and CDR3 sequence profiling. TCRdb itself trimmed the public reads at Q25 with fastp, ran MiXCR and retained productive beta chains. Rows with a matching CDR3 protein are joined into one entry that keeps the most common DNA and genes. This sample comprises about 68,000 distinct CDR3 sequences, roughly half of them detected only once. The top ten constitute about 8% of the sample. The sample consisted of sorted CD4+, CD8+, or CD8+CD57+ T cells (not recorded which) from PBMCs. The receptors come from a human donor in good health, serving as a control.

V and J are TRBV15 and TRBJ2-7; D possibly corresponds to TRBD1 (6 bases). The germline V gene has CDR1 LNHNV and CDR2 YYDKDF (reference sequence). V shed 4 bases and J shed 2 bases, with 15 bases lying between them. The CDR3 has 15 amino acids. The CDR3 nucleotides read TGTGCCACCAGCACAGGGGCCGCGAGAGCCTACGAGCAGTACTTC. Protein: CATSTGAARAYEQYF.

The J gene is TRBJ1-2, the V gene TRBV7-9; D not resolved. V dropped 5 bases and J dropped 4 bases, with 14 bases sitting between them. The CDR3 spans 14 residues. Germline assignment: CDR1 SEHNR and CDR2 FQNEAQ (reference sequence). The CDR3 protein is CASSNTEGGYGYTF. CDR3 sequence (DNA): TGTGCCAGCAGCAATACCGAGGGAGGCTATGGCTACACCTTC.

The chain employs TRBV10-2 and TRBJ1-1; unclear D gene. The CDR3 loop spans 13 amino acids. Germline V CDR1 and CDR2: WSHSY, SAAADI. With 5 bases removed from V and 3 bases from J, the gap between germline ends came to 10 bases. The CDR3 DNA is TGCGCCAGCAGTTGGGAGGGTGACACTGAAGCTTTCTTT. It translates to CASSWEGDTEAFF.

This chain's CDR3 is CSVRSGQETQYF. The CDR3, as DNA: TGCAGCGTTCGGAGCGGGCAAGAGACCCAGTACTTC. The rearrangement links TRBV29-1 to TRBJ2-5; TRBD2 is a possible D gene (6 bases). The V gene's germline CDR1 is SQVTM and CDR2 ANQGSEA. Trimming removed 5 bases from V and 2 bases from J, with 9 bases in between. This CDR3 comprises 12 residues.

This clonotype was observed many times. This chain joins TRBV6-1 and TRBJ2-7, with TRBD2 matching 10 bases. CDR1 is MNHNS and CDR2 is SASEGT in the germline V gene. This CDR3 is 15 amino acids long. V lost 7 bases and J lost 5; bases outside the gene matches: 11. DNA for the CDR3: TGTGCCAGCACCACGTCTAGCGGGAGCTTCGACGAGCAGTACTTC. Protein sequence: CASTTSSGSFDEQYF.

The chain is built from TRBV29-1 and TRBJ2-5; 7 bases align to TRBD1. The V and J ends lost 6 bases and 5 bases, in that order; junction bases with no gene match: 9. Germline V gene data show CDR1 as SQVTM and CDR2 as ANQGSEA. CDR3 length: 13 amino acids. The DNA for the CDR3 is TGCAGCGTGTGGACAGGTAGCGCGGAGACCCAGTACTTC. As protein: CSVWTGSAETQYF.

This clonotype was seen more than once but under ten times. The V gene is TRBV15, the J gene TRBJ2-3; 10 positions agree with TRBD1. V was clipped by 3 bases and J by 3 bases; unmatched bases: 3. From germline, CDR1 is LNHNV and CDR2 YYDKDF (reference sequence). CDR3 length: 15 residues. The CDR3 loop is CATSSPGQGTDTQYF. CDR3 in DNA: TGTGCCACCAGCAGCCCGGGACAGGGGACAGATACGCAGTATTTT.

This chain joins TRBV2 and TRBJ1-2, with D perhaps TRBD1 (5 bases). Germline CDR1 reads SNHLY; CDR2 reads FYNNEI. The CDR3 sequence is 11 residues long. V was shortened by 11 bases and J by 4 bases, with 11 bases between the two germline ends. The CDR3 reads CAGQQSYGYTF. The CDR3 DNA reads TGTGCCGGACAACAGAGCTATGGCTACACCTTC.

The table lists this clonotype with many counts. CDR3 residues: CASSEGSGGYGYTF. CDR3 bases: TGTGCCAGCAGCGAAGGGTCAGGGGGGTATGGCTACACCTTC. V usage is TRBV9 and J usage is TRBJ1-2, with 7 nucleotides matching TRBD1. The CDR3 consists of 14 residues. V shed 3 bases, J shed 5 bases, and the junction held 7 bases outside the gene matches. Germline V gene lookup returns CDR1 SGDLS and CDR2 YYNGEE.

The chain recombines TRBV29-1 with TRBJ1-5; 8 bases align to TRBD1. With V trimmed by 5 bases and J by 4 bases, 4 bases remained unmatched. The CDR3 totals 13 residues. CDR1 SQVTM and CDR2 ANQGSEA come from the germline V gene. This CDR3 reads CSVWTGWNQPQHF. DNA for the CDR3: TGCAGCGTTTGGACAGGGTGGAATCAGCCCCAGCATTTT.

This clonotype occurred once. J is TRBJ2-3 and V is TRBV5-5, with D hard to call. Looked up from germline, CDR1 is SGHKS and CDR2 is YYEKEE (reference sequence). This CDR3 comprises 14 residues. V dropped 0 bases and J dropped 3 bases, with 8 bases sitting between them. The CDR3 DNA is TGTGCCAGCAGCTTGGCCTCTGGGACAGATACGCAGTATTTT. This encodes CASSLASGTDTQYF.

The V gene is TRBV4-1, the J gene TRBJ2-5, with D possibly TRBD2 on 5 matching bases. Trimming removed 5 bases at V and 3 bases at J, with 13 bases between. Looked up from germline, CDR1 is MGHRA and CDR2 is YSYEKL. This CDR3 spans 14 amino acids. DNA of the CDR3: TGCGCCAGCAGCAACGGGATGTTTGAAGAGACCCAGTACTTC. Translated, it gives CASSNGMFEETQYF.

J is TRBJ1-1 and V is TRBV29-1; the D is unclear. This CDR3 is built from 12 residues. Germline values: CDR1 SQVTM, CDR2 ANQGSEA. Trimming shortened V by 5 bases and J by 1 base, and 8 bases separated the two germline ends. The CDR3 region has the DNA TGCAGCGTTTACCCGACGAACACTGAAGCTTTCTTT. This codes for CSVYPTNTEAFF.

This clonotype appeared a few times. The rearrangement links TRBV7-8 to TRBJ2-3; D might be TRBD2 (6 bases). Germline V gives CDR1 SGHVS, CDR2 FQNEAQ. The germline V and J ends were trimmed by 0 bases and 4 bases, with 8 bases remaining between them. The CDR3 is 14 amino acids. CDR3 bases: TGTGCCAGCAGCTTAGCGCGGGGTGCAGATACGCAGTATTTT. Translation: CASSLARGADTQYF.

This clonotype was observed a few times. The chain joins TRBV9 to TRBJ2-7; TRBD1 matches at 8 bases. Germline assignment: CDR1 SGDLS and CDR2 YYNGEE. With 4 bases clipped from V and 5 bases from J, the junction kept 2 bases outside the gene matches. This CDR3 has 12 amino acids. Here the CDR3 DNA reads TGTGCCAGCAGCAGGACAGGGAACGAGCAGTACTTC. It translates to CASSRTGNEQYF.

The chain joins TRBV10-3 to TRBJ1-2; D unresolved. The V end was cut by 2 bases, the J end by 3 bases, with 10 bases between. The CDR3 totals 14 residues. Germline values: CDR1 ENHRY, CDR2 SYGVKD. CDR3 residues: CAISERSGDYGYTF. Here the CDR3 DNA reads TGTGCCATCAGTGAGCGGTCCGGGGACTATGGCTACACCTTC.

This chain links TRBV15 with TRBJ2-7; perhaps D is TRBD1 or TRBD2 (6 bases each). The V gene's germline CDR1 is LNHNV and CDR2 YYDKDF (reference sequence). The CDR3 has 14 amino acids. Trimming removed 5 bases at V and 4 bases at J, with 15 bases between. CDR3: CATSPGGSTYEQYF. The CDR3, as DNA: TGTGCCACCAGCCCCGGGGGCTCAACGTACGAGCAGTACTTC.

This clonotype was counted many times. In DNA form, the CDR3 reads TGCGCCAGCAGCCAATTGTCTAGCGGCCGTTTGATTGAGCAGTTCTTC. It is translated as CASSQLSSGRLIEQFF. The chain employs TRBV4-1 and TRBJ2-1; 7 bases are a match to TRBD2. After removal of 2 bases from V and 9 bases from J, the junction contained 13 bases not matched to a gene. The CDR3 sequence is 16 residues long. The germline gives CDR1 MGHRA, CDR2 YSYEKL.

The CDR3 protein is CASSLAGYQETQYF. CDR3 coding DNA: TGTGCCAGCAGCTTAGCAGGGTACCAAGAGACCCAGTACTTC. The V gene is TRBV7-2, the J gene TRBJ2-5; D gene ambiguous. Germline V lookup: CDR1 SGHTA, CDR2 FQGNSA. CDR3 length: 14 residues. Deletions cut 0 bases from V and 0 bases from J, with 5 bases between.

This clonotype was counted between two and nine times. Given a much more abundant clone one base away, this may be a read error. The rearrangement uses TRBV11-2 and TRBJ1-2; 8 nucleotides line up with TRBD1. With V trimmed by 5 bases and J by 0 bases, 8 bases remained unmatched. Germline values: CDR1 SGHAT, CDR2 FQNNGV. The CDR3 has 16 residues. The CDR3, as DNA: TGTGCCAGCAGCCTTATCCAGGGGGCCCCTAACTATGGCTACACCTTC. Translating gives CASSLIQGAPNYGYTF.

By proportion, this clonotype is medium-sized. The CDR3, as DNA: TGTGCCAGCAGTGTTGAAGGGAATGGCTACACCTTC. Its translation is CASSVEGNGYTF. The chain is built from TRBV2 and TRBJ1-2; D remains unclear. Germline V gives CDR1 SNHLY, CDR2 FYNNEI. The CDR3 is 12 residues long. The ends were cut back, 4 bases at V and 6 bases at J, with 9 bases in the middle.

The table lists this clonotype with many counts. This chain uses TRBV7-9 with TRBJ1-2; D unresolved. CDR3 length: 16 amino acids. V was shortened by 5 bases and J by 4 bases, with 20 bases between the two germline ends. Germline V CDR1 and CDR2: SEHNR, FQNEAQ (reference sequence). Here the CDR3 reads CASSRAETLFSYGYTF. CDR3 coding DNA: TGTGCCAGCAGCCGGGCCGAGACGTTATTTAGCTATGGCTACACCTTC.

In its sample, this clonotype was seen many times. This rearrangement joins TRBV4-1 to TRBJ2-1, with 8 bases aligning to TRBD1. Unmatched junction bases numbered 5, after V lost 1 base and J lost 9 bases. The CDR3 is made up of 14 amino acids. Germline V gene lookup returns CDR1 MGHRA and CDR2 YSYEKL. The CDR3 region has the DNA TGCGCCAGCAGCCAAGGGCAGGGGGCCACTGAGCAGTTCTTC. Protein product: CASSQGQGATEQFF.

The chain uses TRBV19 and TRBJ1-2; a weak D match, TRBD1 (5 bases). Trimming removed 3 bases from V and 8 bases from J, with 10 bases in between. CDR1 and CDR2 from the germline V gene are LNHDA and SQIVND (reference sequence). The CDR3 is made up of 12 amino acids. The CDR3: CASSITGYGYTF. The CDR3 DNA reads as TGTGCCAGTAGTATTACAGGTTACGGCTACACCTTC.

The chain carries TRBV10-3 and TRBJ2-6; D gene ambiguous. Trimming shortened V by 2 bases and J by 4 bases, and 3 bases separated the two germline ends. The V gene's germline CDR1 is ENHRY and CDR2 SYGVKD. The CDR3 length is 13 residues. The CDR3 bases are TGTGCCATCAGTGAGCCCGGGGCCAACGTCCTGACTTTC. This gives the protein CAISEPGANVLTF.

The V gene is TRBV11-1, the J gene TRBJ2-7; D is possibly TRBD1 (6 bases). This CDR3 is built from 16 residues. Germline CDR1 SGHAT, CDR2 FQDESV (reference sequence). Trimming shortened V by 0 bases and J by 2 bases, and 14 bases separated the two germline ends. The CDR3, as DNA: TGTGCCAGCAGCTTAGCTGAGGACAGTCCGGCCTACGAGCAGTACTTC. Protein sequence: CASSLAEDSPAYEQYF.

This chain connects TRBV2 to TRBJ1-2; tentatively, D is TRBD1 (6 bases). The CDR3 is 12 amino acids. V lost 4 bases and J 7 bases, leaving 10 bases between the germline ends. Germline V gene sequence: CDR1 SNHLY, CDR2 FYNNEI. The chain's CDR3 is CASSVRGSGYTF. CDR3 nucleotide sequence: TGTGCCAGCAGTGTAAGGGGGAGTGGCTACACCTTC.

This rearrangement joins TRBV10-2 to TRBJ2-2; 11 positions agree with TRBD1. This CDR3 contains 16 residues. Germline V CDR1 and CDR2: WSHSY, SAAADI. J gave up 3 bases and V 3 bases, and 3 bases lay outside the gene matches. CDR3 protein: CASSDRTGGDTGELFF. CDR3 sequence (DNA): TGCGCCAGCAGTGATCGGACAGGGGGCGACACCGGGGAGCTGTTTTTT.

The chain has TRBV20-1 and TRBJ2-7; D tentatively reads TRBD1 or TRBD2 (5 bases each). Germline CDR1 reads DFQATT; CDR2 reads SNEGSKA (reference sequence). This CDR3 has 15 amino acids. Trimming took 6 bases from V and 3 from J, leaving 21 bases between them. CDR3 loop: CSAREGYTDVYEQYF. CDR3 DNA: TGCAGTGCCCGTGAGGGGTACACCGACGTCTACGAGCAGTACTTC.

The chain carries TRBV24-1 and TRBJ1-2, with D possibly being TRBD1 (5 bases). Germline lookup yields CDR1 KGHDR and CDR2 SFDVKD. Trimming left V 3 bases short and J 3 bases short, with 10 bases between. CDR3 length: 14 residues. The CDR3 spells CATSDVGTDYGYTF. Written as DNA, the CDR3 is TGTGCCACCAGTGATGTCGGGACGGACTATGGCTACACCTTC.